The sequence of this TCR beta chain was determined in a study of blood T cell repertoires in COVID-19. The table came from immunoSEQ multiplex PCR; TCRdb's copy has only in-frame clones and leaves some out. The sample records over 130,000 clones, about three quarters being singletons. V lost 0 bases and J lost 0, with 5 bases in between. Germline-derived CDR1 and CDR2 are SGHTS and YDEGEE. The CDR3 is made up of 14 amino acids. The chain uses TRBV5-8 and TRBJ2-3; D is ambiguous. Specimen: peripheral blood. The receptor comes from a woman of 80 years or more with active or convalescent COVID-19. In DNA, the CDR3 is TGTGCCAGCAGCTTGGCGGGTAGCACAGATACGCAGTATTTT. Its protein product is CASSLAGSTDTQYF.